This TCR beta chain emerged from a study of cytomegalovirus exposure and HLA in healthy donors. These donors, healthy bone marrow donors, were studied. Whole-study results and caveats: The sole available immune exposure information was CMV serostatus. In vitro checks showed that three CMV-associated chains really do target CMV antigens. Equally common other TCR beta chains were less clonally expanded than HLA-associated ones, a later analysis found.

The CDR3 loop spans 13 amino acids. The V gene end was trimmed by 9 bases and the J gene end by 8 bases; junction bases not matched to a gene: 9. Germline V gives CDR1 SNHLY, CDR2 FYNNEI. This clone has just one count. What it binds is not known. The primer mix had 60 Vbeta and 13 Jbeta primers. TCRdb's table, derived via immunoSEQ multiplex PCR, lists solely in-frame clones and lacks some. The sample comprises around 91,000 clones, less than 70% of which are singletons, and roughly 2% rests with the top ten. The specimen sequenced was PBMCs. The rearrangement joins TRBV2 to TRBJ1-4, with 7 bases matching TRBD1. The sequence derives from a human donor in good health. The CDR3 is CASQQGSGEKLFF. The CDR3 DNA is TGTGCCAGTCAACAGGGGTCAGGGGAAAAACTGTTTTTT.